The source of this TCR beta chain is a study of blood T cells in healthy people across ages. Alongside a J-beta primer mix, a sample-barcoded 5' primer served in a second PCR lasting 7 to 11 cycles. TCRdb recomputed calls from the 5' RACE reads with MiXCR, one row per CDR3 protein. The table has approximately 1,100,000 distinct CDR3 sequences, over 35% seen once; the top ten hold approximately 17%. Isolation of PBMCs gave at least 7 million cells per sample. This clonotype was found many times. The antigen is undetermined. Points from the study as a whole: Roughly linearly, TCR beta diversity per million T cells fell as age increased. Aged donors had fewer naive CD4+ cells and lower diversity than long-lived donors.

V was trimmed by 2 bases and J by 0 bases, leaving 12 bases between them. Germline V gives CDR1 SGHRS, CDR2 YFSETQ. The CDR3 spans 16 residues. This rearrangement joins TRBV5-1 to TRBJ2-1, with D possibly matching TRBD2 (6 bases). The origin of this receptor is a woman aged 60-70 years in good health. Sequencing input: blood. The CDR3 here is CASSFGEVGSYNEQFF. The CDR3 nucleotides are TGCGCCAGCAGCTTCGGGGAGGTGGGCTCCTACAATGAGCAGTTCTTC.